These T cell receptor beta chains were read from a single sample in a study of long-term antiretroviral therapy in people with HIV. Sequencing was performed with immunoSEQ multiplex PCR; in TCRdb, only in-frame clones are kept and a portion is missing. Of 25,000 to 35,000 clones in the sample, roughly nine tenths were seen once. The sample was unsorted PBMCs, taken 3.1 years after starting antiretroviral therapy. The source of these receptors is a man aged 18 to 29 with HIV. Each CDR3 is given with its conserved first and last residue. The order of the fields is CDR3 DNA, CDR3 protein, clone size, V gene, J gene, D gene. The D gene is left open where the match is weak. The size of a clone is reported for some rows only, either as once, few or many, or as a class for expanded clones.

DNA: TGCGCCAGCAGCCAAGAAGGGAGGACCGGGGAGCTGTTTTTT; CDR3: CASSQEGRTGELFF; size: .; V: TRBV4-3; J: TRBJ2-2; D: .
DNA: TGTGCCAGCAGCTTATCGCGTGGCACTGAAGCTTTCTTT; CDR3: CASSLSRGTEAFF; size: .; V: TRBV7-2; J: TRBJ1-1; D: .
DNA: TGCGCCAGCAGCTTGGGAGGGGCCGCACTTGAAGCTTTCTTT; CDR3: CASSLGGAALEAFF; size: .; V: TRBV5-1; J: TRBJ1-1; D: .
DNA: TGTGCGGCAGGGGGCTATGGCTACACCTTC; CDR3: CAAGGYGYTF; size: .; V: TRBV19; J: TRBJ1-2; D: TRBD1
DNA: TGTGCCACCACGGAAGGGCTCAATCAGCCCCAGCATTTT; CDR3: CATTEGLNQPQHF; size: few; V: TRBV15; J: TRBJ1-5; D: .
DNA: TGCGCCAGCAGCCAAGATCAGGGGGGCTATGGCTACACCTTC; CDR3: CASSQDQGGYGYTF; size: .; V: TRBV4-3; J: TRBJ1-2; D: TRBD1
DNA: TGTGCCATCAGTGAGTACGCCGACTCTGGAAACACCATATATTTT; CDR3: CAISEYADSGNTIYF; size: .; V: TRBV10-3; J: TRBJ1-3; D: .
DNA: TGTGCCAGTGGAGCGGGAGGGATGGGCAATGAGCAGTTCTTC; CDR3: CASGAGGMGNEQFF; size: .; V: TRBV10-3; J: TRBJ2-1; D: TRBD2
DNA: TGTGCCAGCAGTTACGCCCGGGTAAGGATTGATAATGAGCAGTTCTTC; CDR3: CASSYARVRIDNEQFF; size: .; V: TRBV6-6; J: TRBJ2-1; D: .
DNA: TGCGCCAGCAGCCAAGTAGTTAGGGCTTATGGCTACACCTTC; CDR3: CASSQVVRAYGYTF; size: .; V: TRBV4-1; J: TRBJ1-2; D: .
DNA: TGTGCCAGCTCACCAGCAGGGGGCTGGACGGATACGCAGTATTTT; CDR3: CASSPAGGWTDTQYF; size: .; V: TRBV18; J: TRBJ2-3; D: TRBD1
DNA: TGTGCCAGCAGACTACCAGACCAAGAGACCCAGTACTTC; CDR3: CASRLPDQETQYF; size: .; V: TRBV27; J: TRBJ2-5; D: .
DNA: TGCGCCAGCAGCCAAGTCGGCAGGGACGAGCAGTACTTC; CDR3: CASSQVGRDEQYF; size: .; V: TRBV4-3; J: TRBJ2-7; D: .
DNA: TGTGCCAGCAGCTTCCATCCGGGAGGTGCCAATGAGCAGTTCTTC; CDR3: CASSFHPGGANEQFF; size: .; V: TRBV5-4; J: TRBJ2-1; D: TRBD2
DNA: TGTGCCAGTAGTGAGGGACAGGGGCTAACCCAGTACTTC; CDR3: CASSEGQGLTQYF; size: few; V: TRBV19; J: TRBJ2-5; D: TRBD1
DNA: TGTGCCAGCAGCACCCGGGGGGGTAGCACAGATACGCAGTATTTT; CDR3: CASSTRGGSTDTQYF; size: .; V: TRBV11-2; J: TRBJ2-3; D: TRBD2
DNA: TGTGCCAGTAGTATAGACCCCTACCGGGGCGACTACGAGCAGTACTTC; CDR3: CASSIDPYRGDYEQYF; size: .; V: TRBV19; J: TRBJ2-7; D: .
DNA: TGTGCCTGGAGGCTCACAGATACGCAGTATTTT; CDR3: CAWRLTDTQYF; size: .; V: TRBV30; J: TRBJ2-3; D: .
DNA: TGTGCCAGCTCACCCGGACGTCCGGATACGCAGTATTTT; CDR3: CASSPGRPDTQYF; size: .; V: TRBV18; J: TRBJ2-3; D: .
DNA: TGTGCCAGCAGCGCACGGGTCACCCCTGGAAACACCATATATTTT; CDR3: CASSARVTPGNTIYF; size: .; V: TRBV7-2; J: TRBJ1-3; D: .
DNA: TGTGCCAGCAGTCCCGATCGAGAAAGGTCGGGAATAGGCTACACCTTC; CDR3: CASSPDRERSGIGYTF; size: once; V: TRBV28; J: TRBJ1-2; D: .
DNA: TGTGCCAGCAGCCCAGAACAGGGTAGCTTCGAGCAGTACTTC; CDR3: CASSPEQGSFEQYF; size: .; V: TRBV5-4; J: TRBJ2-7; D: .
DNA: TGTGCCAGCGAACAGGGAATTACCTACGAGCAGTACTTC; CDR3: CASEQGITYEQYF; size: few; V: TRBV2; J: TRBJ2-7; D: .
DNA: TGTGCCAGCAGCTTTTCGGATACGCAGTATTTT; CDR3: CASSFSDTQYF; size: once; V: TRBV7-8; J: TRBJ2-3; D: .